This T cell receptor (beta chain) was sequenced for a study of T cells in Graves' hyperthyroidism and ophthalmopathy. Overall study: At initial diagnosis, before any treatment had begun, peripheral blood was obtained. General study findings and limits: In blood, most of the thyroid clonotypes expanded above 0.001 were also present.

The CDR3 sequence is 15 residues long. Germline CDR1 and CDR2: SQVTM and ANQGSEA. Amplification targeted TCR beta CDR3 regions from RNA transcripts. In the first-round RT-PCR of the TCR CDR3, the HTBI primer set was used. Each CDR3 protein is one row after TCRdb ran MiXCR on the multiplex PCR reads. This table holds 250,000 to 300,000 distinct CDR3 sequences, approximately 14% found once. The table lists this clonotype with a count of one. Its antigen is undetermined. One end of the junction fails to match germline, which may point to a read error. Uncontrolled infection, other autoimmune disease, pregnancy and lactation each barred patients from inclusion. Fresh peripheral blood, 10 ml, yielded the PBMCs.

V usage is TRBV29-1 and J usage is TRBJ2-7, with 7 bases fitting TRBD2. The origin of this receptor is a woman aged 40 to 50 with Graves' hyperthyroidism. Material: blood. This chain's CDR3 is CSVKDGLSGNYEQYF. DNA of the CDR3: TGCAGCGTTAAAGATGGACTAAGCGGGAACTACGAGCAGTACTTC.